This TCR beta chain was identified in a study of cytomegalovirus exposure and HLA in healthy donors. Overall study: Within the Caucasian-associated ancestry cluster were about 81% of the approximately 390 genotyped donors. Study-wide results and limits: Researchers had no immune exposure information except CMV serostatus available. Roughly uniform depth of sequencing across donors was assumed in presence/absence analyses. Looking again later, the authors saw that most CMV-associated TCR beta chains seemed HLA-restricted.

PCR employed 60 Vbeta and 13 Jbeta primers. The protocol was immunoSEQ multiplex PCR, while the TCRdb copy is restricted to in-frame clones and leaves out a portion. The repertoire holds some 160,000 clones, with 84% as singletons. For this clone: Its antigen is still unknown.

The receptor comes from a man younger than 35 in good health and CMV-seronegative. The sample was PBMCs.

The CDR3 DNA is TGTGCCAGCAGTGGCCTAGGGGGTAACTACAATGAGCAGTTCTTC. It specifies CASSGLGGNYNEQFF. The chain links TRBV2 to TRBJ2-1; perhaps TRBD1 as D (6 bases). CDR3 length: 15 residues. In germline, CDR1 is SNHLY, CDR2 FYNNEI. Trimming took 4 bases from V and 3 from J, leaving 13 bases between them. Filled out from reference TRBV2 and TRBJ2-1, the complete variable domain reads EPEVTQTPSHQVTQMGQEVILRCVPISNHLYFYWYRQILGQKVEFLVSFYNNEISEKSEIFDDQFSVERPDGSNFTLKIRSTKLEDSAMYFCASSGLGGNYNEQFFGPGTRLTVL.